Listed here are 23 T cell receptor beta chains from one sample, sequenced in a study of blood T cell repertoires in COVID-19. The table came from immunoSEQ multiplex PCR; TCRdb's copy has only in-frame clones and leaves some out. The repertoire has a few hundred thousand clones, approximately 93% of them found once; the top ten carry roughly 0.9%. Material: PBMCs or T cells enriched from blood (not recorded which). The receptors come from a woman in her 40s who had been exposed to COVID-19.

The chain employs TRBV5-5 and TRBJ1-2; possible D gene TRBD1, 6 bases. The germline V and J ends were trimmed by 0 bases and 2 bases, with 11 bases remaining between them. Germline V lookup: CDR1 SGHKS, CDR2 YYEKEE (reference sequence). The CDR3 consists of 15 residues. This CDR3 is CASSLGDISNYGYTF. The CDR3 bases are TGTGCCAGCAGCTTGGGGGACATCTCGAACTATGGCTACACCTTC.

The chain joins TRBV15 to TRBJ1-1; a possible D gene is TRBD1 (6 bases). The germline gives CDR1 LNHNV, CDR2 YYDKDF (reference sequence). The CDR3 is made up of 18 amino acids. The V gene lost 1 base and the J gene lost 1 base, with 19 bases spanning the gap. The CDR3 region is CATSRGGLWGQPNTEAFF. CDR3 DNA sequence: TGTGCCACCAGCAGAGGGGGGCTCTGGGGACAACCGAACACTGAAGCTTTCTTT.

A few counts support this clone. The gene calls are TRBV2 and TRBJ1-1; D is unclear. CDR1 and CDR2 from the germline V gene are SNHLY and FYNNEI. CDR3 length: 12 residues. Trimming removed 6 bases from V and 8 bases from J, with 13 bases in between. The CDR3 protein is CASSPGGQEAFF. In DNA, the CDR3 is TGTGCCAGCAGCCCCGGCGGGCAGGAAGCTTTCTTT.

This clone showed up just a few times. The same CDR3 also results from other DNA sequences found in this sample. The chain combines TRBV5-1 with TRBJ1-4; D is perhaps TRBD1 (6 bases). Looked up from germline, CDR1 is SGHRS and CDR2 is YFSETQ. The CDR3 spans 15 residues. Trimming removed 0 bases at V and 0 bases at J, with 6 bases between. CDR3 in amino acids: CASSLDRATNEKLFF. The CDR3 coding sequence is TGCGCCAGCAGCTTGGACAGGGCAACTAATGAAAAACTGTTTTTT.

The CDR3 loop reads CASSLGQIYEQYF. In nucleotides, the CDR3 is TGTGCCAGCAGCCTCGGACAGATCTACGAGCAGTACTTC. V is TRBV11-2 and J is TRBJ2-7, with D possibly matching TRBD1 (6 bases). The ends were cut back, 5 bases at V and 3 bases at J, with 11 bases in the middle. Germline CDR1 SGHAT, CDR2 FQNNGV. The CDR3 is 13 residues long. Full variable domain (rest looked up from reference TRBV11-2 and TRBJ2-7): EAGVAQSPRYKIIEKRQSVAFWCNPISGHATLYWYQQILGQGPKLLIQFQNNGVVDDSQLPKDRFSAERLKGVDSTLKIQPAKLEDSAVYLCASSLGQIYEQYFGPGTRLTVT.

This chain links TRBV2 with TRBJ1-1, with 9 bases identical to TRBD1. CDR3 length: 13 residues. V lost 6 bases and J lost 4; bases outside the gene matches: 3. Germline-derived CDR1 and CDR2 are SNHLY and FYNNEI. CDR3 coding DNA: TGTGCCAGCAGAAAACAGGGGGCCACTGAAGCTTTCTTT. Encoded protein: CASRKQGATEAFF. Using reference TRBV2 and TRBJ1-1 for the parts outside the CDR3, the full variable domain is EPEVTQTPSHQVTQMGQEVILRCVPISNHLYFYWYRQILGQKVEFLVSFYNNEISEKSEIFDDQFSVERPDGSNFTLKIRSTKLEDSAMYFCASRKQGATEAFFGQGTRLTVV.

J is TRBJ2-1 and V is TRBV7-2; 8 positions agree with TRBD2. V gave up 5 bases and J gave up 4 bases; unmatched junction bases: 10. The germline V gene has CDR1 SGHTA and CDR2 FQGNSA. The CDR3 runs to 16 residues. The CDR3 DNA follows: TGTGCCAGCAGCGGGCCCGGGGGGGAGCCTTACAATGAGCAGTTCTTC. It encodes CASSGPGGEPYNEQFF.

The V call is TRBV7-9, the J call TRBJ2-5, with 9 bases matching TRBD1. J gave up 4 bases and V 4 bases, and 7 bases lay outside the gene matches. From germline, CDR1 is SEHNR and CDR2 FQNEAQ (reference sequence). CDR3 length: 15 amino acids. CDR3 in amino acids: CASSSPDRGPETQYF. For the CDR3, the DNA is TGTGCCAGCAGCTCTCCGGACAGGGGTCCAGAGACCCAGTACTTC.

This chain connects TRBV3-1 (or the pseudogene TRBV3-2) to TRBJ2-5; 13 bases match TRBD2. CDR3 size: 16 residues. Trimming cost V 4 bases and J 5 bases; bases outside gene matches: 7. The germline V gene has CDR1 LGHDT and CDR2 YNNKEL (reference sequence). Written as DNA, the CDR3 is TGTGCCAGCAGCCCCGGGACTAGCGGGGTCGGGGAGACCCAGTACTTC. Protein product: CASSPGTSGVGETQYF.

The chain couples TRBV5-5 to TRBJ1-2; D gene unclear. The length of the CDR3 is 14 residues. V was shortened by 4 bases and J by 1 base, with 11 bases between the two germline ends. The V gene's germline CDR1 is SGHKS and CDR2 YYEKEE (reference sequence). The CDR3 loop is CASSQPVLNYGYTF. In nucleotides, the CDR3 is TGTGCCAGCAGCCAACCGGTGCTTAACTATGGCTACACCTTC.

This chain connects TRBV12-3 or TRBV12-4 to TRBJ1-2; TRBD1 matches 7 bases. Unmatched junction bases numbered 6, after V lost 7 bases and J lost 7 bases. CDR3 length: 12 residues. CDR3 nucleotide sequence: TGTGCCAGCAAGGGCAGGGGGTCTGGCTACACCTTC. It codes for CASKGRGSGYTF.

The chain employs TRBV5-1 and TRBJ2-2, with D possibly being TRBD2 (6 bases). Germline CDR1 is SGHRS and CDR2 is YFSETQ. V was clipped by 0 bases and J by 6 bases, with 12 bases between them. This CDR3 spans 15 amino acids. In nucleotides, the CDR3 is TGCGCCAGCAGCTTGGGAGGAGGGGTCCCCGGGGAGCTGTTTTTT. This encodes CASSLGGGVPGELFF.

The rearrangement links TRBV5-1 to TRBJ1-6, with 8 bases that match TRBD1. Germline V gives CDR1 SGHRS, CDR2 YFSETQ. The CDR3 has 14 amino acids. J was trimmed by 11 bases and V by 0 bases; bases with no gene match: 4. CDR3 bases: TGCGCCAGCAGCTTGGGGACAGGGACGGCACCCCTCCACTTT. Translating gives CASSLGTGTAPLHF.

CDR3 sequence reads: CASSLTGGKFNYGYTF. DNA for the CDR3: TGTGCCAGCAGCTTAACAGGGGGAAAGTTCAACTATGGCTACACCTTC. The chain uses TRBV13 and TRBJ1-2; 8 nucleotides match TRBD1. CDR3 length equals 16 residues. Looked up from germline, CDR1 is PRHDT and CDR2 is FYEKMQ (reference sequence). With 2 bases clipped from V and 2 bases from J, the junction kept 7 bases outside the gene matches.

The J gene is TRBJ1-1, the V gene TRBV18; weak D call: TRBD1 (5 bases). The germline CDR1 and CDR2 sequences are KGHSH and LQKENI. This CDR3 is built from 15 residues. Deletions cut 4 bases from V and 3 bases from J, with 15 bases between. The CDR3 nucleotides are TGTGCCAGCTCACGTAGAGACGGCAGGGACACTGAAGCTTTCTTT. Encoded protein: CASSRRDGRDTEAFF.

This chain joins TRBV14 and TRBJ1-3, with TRBD1 matching 11 bases. J was trimmed by 3 bases and V by 4 bases; bases with no gene match: 14. The CDR3 loop spans 19 amino acids. Germline lookup yields CDR1 SGHDN and CDR2 FVKESK. This chain's CDR3 is CASSPTGQGALGFGNTIYF. In nucleotides, the CDR3 is TGTGCCAGCAGCCCCACTGGACAGGGGGCTCTGGGCTTTGGAAACACCATATATTTT. The full variable domain, completed using reference TRBV14 and TRBJ1-3, is EAGVTQFPSHSVIEKGQTVTLRCDPISGHDNLYWYRRVMGKEIKFLLHFVKESKQDESGMPNNRFLAERTGGTYSTLKVQPAELEDSGVYFCASSPTGQGALGFGNTIYFGEGSWLTVV.

This chain links TRBV21-1 with TRBJ1-5. TRBV21-1 is shown as a pseudogene. The CDR3 spans 16 residues. CDR3 sequence (DNA): TGTGCCAGCAGCAATTCGGGCGGGTATAGCAATCAGCCCCAGCATTTT. Its translation is CASSNSGGYSNQPQHF.

The chain uses TRBV15 and TRBJ2-5, with a tentative D call TRBD1 (5 bases). CDR3 length: 15 residues. Trimming removed 3 bases at V and 5 bases at J, with 16 bases between. Germline-derived CDR1 and CDR2 are LNHNV and YYDKDF (reference sequence). The CDR3 reads CATSRQTGGRETQYF. The CDR3 region has the DNA TGTGCCACCAGCAGGCAAACAGGTGGTAGGGAGACCCAGTACTTC.

The chain carries TRBV12-3 or TRBV12-4 and TRBJ1-2; D is uncertain. CDR3 length: 13 residues. Trimming took 8 bases from V and 7 from J, leaving 17 bases between them. The CDR3 region is CASRSGIISGYTF. In nucleotides, the CDR3 is TGTGCCAGCCGATCCGGGATCATAAGTGGCTACACCTTC.

The chain recombines TRBV5-1 with TRBJ1-1; tentatively, D is TRBD1 (6 bases). Trimming took off 0 bases at V and 7 bases at J, with 16 bases between the two ends. This CDR3 comprises 15 residues. Germline V gene lookup returns CDR1 SGHRS and CDR2 YFSETQ. In DNA, the CDR3 is TGCGCCAGCAGCTTGGCCCTGGCAGGGGCAAATGAAGCTTTCTTT. Residues: CASSLALAGANEAFF.

This chain's CDR3 is CASSGAANYGYTF. The CDR3 DNA sequence: TGCGCCAGCAGTGGAGCGGCGAACTATGGCTACACCTTC. This sequence joins TRBV10-2 and TRBJ1-2; D is unclear. Germline V CDR1 and CDR2: WSHSY, SAAADI. CDR3 size: 13 residues. Trimming took 4 bases from V and 2 from J, leaving 8 bases between them.

The chain uses TRBV30 and TRBJ1-4; TRBD1 is a possible D gene (5 bases). With 2 bases removed from V and 3 bases from J, the gap between germline ends came to 16 bases. Germline V gene data show CDR1 as GTSNPN and CDR2 as SVGIG (reference sequence). CDR3 size: 16 residues. DNA of the CDR3: TGTGCCTGGAGTTCGGCAGGGAGGCGTTCTAATGAAAAACTGTTTTTT. Translation gives CAWSSAGRRSNEKLFF.

There are a few counts of this clone. The chain uses TRBV2 and TRBJ2-7, with TRBD1 matching over 8 bases. Trimming took 6 bases from V and 7 from J; bases not matched to a gene: 11. The CDR3 has 14 residues. Germline values: CDR1 SNHLY, CDR2 FYNNEI. The CDR3 is CASRMGQAGWEQYF. CDR3 nucleotide sequence: TGTGCCAGCAGGATGGGACAGGCGGGGTGGGAGCAGTACTTC.